The clone carrying this T cell receptor (beta chain) came up a few times. This specimen comes from a study of blood T cell repertoires in COVID-19. Study summary: In Cohort 3, a recovered donor had either two negative PCRs, clearance, or symptom resolution. PBMCs, B-cell-depleted T cells, or T cells were the source of the cDNA or gDNA that made up the material.

Study processing details: Researchers report that nucleated cell counts were estimated from reference gene primer amplification. Assay: immunoSEQ multiplex PCR; the TCRdb copy retains only in-frame clones and omits some. D and trimming come from the DNA, and the V and J calls and clone size come from that table. The repertoire includes about 190,000 clones, about 88% of them detected once, and roughly 24% sits in the top ten. The study drew participants aged about 18 to 95 years from 20 to 30 US areas. Trimming stripped 8 bases from V and 7 bases from J, with 11 bases between. This CDR3 spans 11 amino acids. Germline V CDR1 and CDR2: WSHSY, SAAADI.

The TCR was taken from a middle-aged woman in a cohort exposed to, infected with or recovered from COVID-19 (not recorded which). The sequencing input was PBMCs or T cells enriched from blood (not recorded which). The chain links TRBV10-2 to TRBJ1-2; TRBD1 might be the D (5 bases). The DNA of the CDR3 is TGCGCCAGCGGTCAAGGGGCTGGCTACACCTTC. Protein product: CASGQGAGYTF.